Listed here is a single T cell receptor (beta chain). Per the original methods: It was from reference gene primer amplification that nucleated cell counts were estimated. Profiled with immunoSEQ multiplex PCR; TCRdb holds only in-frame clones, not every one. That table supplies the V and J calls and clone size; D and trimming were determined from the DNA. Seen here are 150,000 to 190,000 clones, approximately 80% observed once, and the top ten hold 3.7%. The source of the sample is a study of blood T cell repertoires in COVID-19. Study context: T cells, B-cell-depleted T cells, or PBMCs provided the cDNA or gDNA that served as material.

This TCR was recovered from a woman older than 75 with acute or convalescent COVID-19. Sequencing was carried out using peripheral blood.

CDR3 sequence reads: CASSLGGVETQYF. In DNA form, the CDR3 reads TGTGCCAGCAGCTTGGGGGGCGTAGAGACCCAGTACTTC. The rearrangement joins TRBV5-4 to TRBJ2-5, with TRBD1 as a possible D gene (5 bases). This CDR3 region has 13 residues. Germline-derived CDR1 and CDR2 are SGHNT and YYREEE (reference sequence). V lost 0 bases and J 4 bases, leaving 7 bases between the germline ends.